This T cell receptor beta chain was retrieved from a study of T-cell reconstitution after alpha-beta-depleted transplantation in children. General observations from the study: Elevated TCRbeta diversity at day 60 was traced, in some patients, to surviving recipient T cells and thymic progenitors. Several hundred graft clones that had expanded were reportedly the source of alpha-beta T cells about two months after transplant.

Unique molecular identifiers tagged the TCRbeta library. TCRdb analysed the PCR reads with MiXCR anew, one entry per CDR3 protein. Of hundreds of thousands of distinct CDR3 sequences in the sample, roughly 13% were seen once. This clonotype was picked up many times. Its antigen is as yet unknown. CDR3 length: 16 residues. J lost 7 bases, V lost 7 bases, and 14 bases had no gene match. Germline CDR1 SQVTM, CDR2 ANQGSEA. The clonotype originates from a male patient younger than 18 who had a stem cell transplant for acute myeloid leukemia, so the T cells may come from the graft donor. This sequence joins TRBV29-1 and TRBJ2-1; 12 bases are a match to TRBD2. The material sequenced was PBMCs, mostly from graft donor cells, taken 360 days after TCRalphabeta/CD19-depleted stem cell transplant. The CDR3 spells CSGHFLAGGPPNEQFF. The CDR3 nucleotides are TGCAGCGGCCACTTCCTAGCGGGAGGGCCCCCGAATGAGCAGTTCTTC.